The 8 T cell receptor beta chains in this list originate from one sample, sequenced in a study of PD-1 blockade in classical Hodgkin lymphoma. Specified time point: cycle 4 day 1 (C4D1), after more than 5 weeks of nivolumab. Exposure to brentuximab vedotin varied, and each patient had relapsed following autologous stem cell transplantation. The data were produced by immunoSEQ multiplex PCR, yet TCRdb's version contains in-frame clones alone and is incomplete. The sample lists more than 90,000 clones, 78% occurring once. Specimen: peripheral blood mononuclear cells (PBMCs), collected before the fourth cycle of nivolumab. The receptors were gathered from a human donor with classical Hodgkin lymphoma.

The chain couples TRBV6-5 to TRBJ2-1; no clear D. V gave up 8 bases and J gave up 0 bases, with 11 bases separating them. Looked up from germline, CDR1 is MNHEY and CDR2 is SVGAGI. The CDR3 extends over 14 amino acids. CDR3 residues: CASCLLSSYNEQFF. CDR3 DNA: TGTGCCAGCTGCTTACTCAGCTCCTACAATGAGCAGTTCTTC.

J is TRBJ2-3 and V is TRBV28; 7 bases fit TRBD2. V was clipped by 3 bases and J by 3 bases; unmatched bases: 6. The CDR3 is made up of 15 amino acids. CDR1 and CDR2 (germline): MDHEN, SYDVKM. The CDR3 protein is CASSFELASTDTQYF. The CDR3 DNA follows: TGTGCCAGCAGTTTCGAACTAGCGAGTACAGATACGCAGTATTTT.

The rearrangement uses TRBV5-1 and TRBJ2-5; D is ambiguous. CDR3 size: 12 residues. V was clipped by 1 base and J by 1 base, with 2 bases between them. Germline lookup yields CDR1 SGHRS and CDR2 YFSETQ. The CDR3 nucleotides read TGCGCCAGCAGCTTGACCCAAGAGACCCAGTACTTC. The encoded protein is CASSLTQETQYF.

CDR3 amino acids: CASSLDYHGEQFF. As DNA, the CDR3 is TGCGCCAGCAGCTTGGACTACCACGGTGAGCAGTTCTTC. The genes are TRBV5-1 and TRBJ2-1; D is uncertain. Germline values: CDR1 SGHRS, CDR2 YFSETQ. With 0 bases removed from V and 9 bases from J, the gap between germline ends came to 10 bases. This CDR3 is 13 amino acids long.

Regarding this clone: A much larger clonotype is one base distant, so this may be a read error. This rearrangement joins TRBV5-1 to TRBJ1-2, with D perhaps matching TRBD1 (6 bases). The germline gives CDR1 SGHRS, CDR2 YFSETQ. V lost 0 bases, J lost 4 bases, and 7 bases lay in between. The length of the CDR3 is 13 residues. CDR3 coding DNA: TGCGCCAGCAGCTTGGGACAGGTCTATGGCTACACCTTC. Protein: CASSLGQVYGYTF.

The rearrangement links TRBV12-5 to TRBJ1-5; no definite D call. This CDR3 is 16 amino acids long. Germline V gene lookup returns CDR1 LGHNT and CDR2 FRNRAP. V was shortened by 2 bases and J by 6 bases, with 17 bases between the two germline ends. CDR3 DNA: TGTGCTAGTGGTTTGTCGCGAGGCGGTAGCGGTCAGCCCCAGCATTTT. This translates into CASGLSRGGSGQPQHF.

The genes are TRBV10-3 and TRBJ2-2; TRBD1 aligns across 7 bases. CDR1 ENHRY and CDR2 SYGVKD come from the germline V gene. The CDR3 length is 14 residues. Losses at the gene ends were 6 bases for V and 3 bases for J; bases not matched to a gene: 4. Written as DNA, the CDR3 is TGTGCCATCAGGCTGACAGGGTACACCGGGGAGCTGTTTTTT. Translation gives CAIRLTGYTGELFF.

The J gene is TRBJ1-2, the V gene TRBV19; TRBD1 matches at 8 bases. CDR3 size: 15 residues. The J segment lost 6 bases and the V segment lost 9 bases, leaving 15 bases of the junction unmatched. CDR1 is LNHDA and CDR2 is SQIVND in the germline V gene (reference sequence). The CDR3 bases are TGTGCCAGCATAAGAATTACAGGGGGAGACGATGGCTACACCTTC. Its protein is CASIRITGGDDGYTF.